This is a list of T cell receptor beta chains from one sample in a study of response to subunit inactivated influenza vaccine. TCRdb re-called the RT-PCR reads with MiXCR, one entry per CDR3 protein. The data show a few hundred thousand distinct CDR3 sequences, around 15% seen once. The starting material was PBMCs from blood, obtained roughly 12 days after vaccination. These receptors all stem from a man aged 45-60 years who received an inactivated influenza vaccine. The CDR3 runs from the conserved cysteine through the conserved F or W. The D gene is left open where the match is weak. The size field is filled for only some rows; it gives once, few, many or a size class.

>TRBJ2-2|few|.|TRBV12-3/TRBV12-4
TGTGCCAGCAGTTTGGTCAGGGGAGACACCGGGGAGCTGTTTTTT
CASSLVRGDTGELFF
>TRBJ2-2|many|.|TRBV5-1
TGCGCCAGCAGCCGCGACCGGGCCGTCTACACCGGGGAGCTGTTTTTT
CASSRDRAVYTGELFF
>TRBJ2-3|few|.|TRBV6-1
TGTGCCAGCAGCCTAGGTGTCCTGAGCACAGATACGCAGTATTTT
CASSLGVLSTDTQYF
>TRBJ2-5|.|TRBD1|TRBV6-1
TGTGCCAGCAGTGAAGCTCCGCCCAGGGGGCATGAGACCCAGTACTTC
CASSEAPPRGHETQYF
>TRBJ2-7|few|.|TRBV30
TGTGCCTGGAGTGAGGGACACACCTACGAGCAGTACTTC
CAWSEGHTYEQYF
>TRBJ2-2|.|TRBD2|TRBV4-3
TGCGCCAGCAGCCAAGATTCCTCGGGGGGGACCCGGGAGCTGTTTTTT
CASSQDSSGGTRELFF
>TRBJ2-3|.|.|TRBV12-5
TGTGCTAGTGGTTTGGTGAACCGGAATACGCAGTATTTT
CASGLVNRNTQYF
>TRBJ2-3|many|TRBD2|TRBV7-2
TGTGCCAGCAGCTTGACTAGCGGGGGCACAGATACGCAGTATTTT
CASSLTSGGTDTQYF
>TRBJ2-1|many|.|TRBV29-1
TGCAGCGTTGTTTCTTGGGATGAGCAGTTCTTC
CSVVSWDEQFF
>TRBJ2-1|.|.|TRBV6-5
TGTGCCAGCAGTTACGCCGGACCGCAGGGTGAGCAGTTCTTC
CASSYAGPQGEQFF
>TRBJ2-7|.|.|TRBV10-3
TGTGCCATCAGTAGCAGAGGACAAACCACTTACGAGCAGTACTTC
CAISSRGQTTYEQYF
>TRBJ2-7|few|.|TRBV6-2/TRBV6-3
TGTGCCATCGGGCCTAGCTACGAGCAGTACTTC
CAIGPSYEQYF
>TRBJ1-2|many|TRBD1|TRBV9
TGTGCCAGCAGCGTCCAAACAGGGGGACCCTATGGCTACACCTTC
CASSVQTGGPYGYTF
>TRBJ2-2|few|.|TRBV20-1
TGCAGTGCCAGAGGAGGGGGGGCCATCGGCGGGGAGCTGTTTTTT
CSARGGGAIGGELFF
>TRBJ2-7|.|.|TRBV7-6
TGTGCCAGCAGCTTGGGGGACGACTACGAGCAGTACTTC
CASSLGDDYEQYF
>TRBJ2-3|.|TRBD2|TRBV15
TGTGCCACCAGCGTCGGGGGGGGGGCAGATACGCAGTATTTT
CATSVGGGADTQYF
>TRBJ2-2|few|TRBD2|TRBV7-2
TGTGCCAGCAGCAATCGACTAGCGGGAGGCGGGGAGCTGTTTTTT
CASSNRLAGGGELFF
>TRBJ1-4|few|TRBD1|TRBV7-8
TGTGCCAGCAGCTTGGGCGGGACAGGCACTAATGAAAAACTGTTTTTT
CASSLGGTGTNEKLFF
>TRBJ2-4|.|TRBD2|TRBV12-3/TRBV12-4
TGTGCCAGCAGTTTGGAGGCTAGCGGGGGGGGTGCCAAAAACATTCAGTACTTC
CASSLEASGGGAKNIQYF
>TRBJ2-2|.|.|TRBV28
TGTGCCAGCCAGAACCCCGCGTCGCGGGAGCTGTTTTTT
CASQNPASRELFF
>TRBJ2-3|.|.|TRBV7-9
TGTGCCAGCAGCCAGCTAACTAGCACAGATACGCAGTATTTT
CASSQLTSTDTQYF
>TRBJ2-6|few|.|TRBV12-3/TRBV12-4
TGTGCCAGCAGAAAAAAAGGGTACTCTGGGGCCAACGTCCTGACTTTC
CASRKKGYSGANVLTF
>TRBJ2-1|.|.|TRBV12-3/TRBV12-4
TGTGCCAGCAGTTTAATGTCTAGCAATGAGCAGTTCTTC
CASSLMSSNEQFF
>TRBJ1-1|.|.|TRBV6-2/TRBV6-3
TGTGCCAGCAGTTCGAGTATGGGGACTGAAGCTTTCTTT
CASSSSMGTEAFF
>TRBJ1-4|few|TRBD1|TRBV29-1
TGCAGCGCCGGATCGGACAGGGGGCTTGAAAAACTGTTTTTT
CSAGSDRGLEKLFF
>TRBJ1-4|.|TRBD1|TRBV30
TGTGCCTGGAGTTGGACAGGGGGCTCAACTAATGAAAAACTGTTTTTT
CAWSWTGGSTNEKLFF
>TRBJ2-1|.|.|TRBV7-9
TGTGCCAGCAGCCTACAGTGGAGTGAGCAGTTCTTC
CASSLQWSEQFF
>TRBJ2-7|.|TRBD2|TRBV7-3
TGTGCCAGCAGCTTAGAAAGCGGGGGATACTACGAGCAGTACTTC
CASSLESGGYYEQYF
>TRBJ2-3|few|TRBD2|TRBV7-9
TGTGCCAGCGGGGGGGTGCAGGGCGCAGATACGCAGTATTTT
CASGGVQGADTQYF
>TRBJ2-3|few|.|TRBV6-2/TRBV6-3
TGTGCCAGCAGCCTCCTTCGGGCATCAGGGAACGGCGCAGATACGCAGTATTTT
CASSLLRASGNGADTQYF
>TRBJ2-1|few|.|TRBV7-9
TGTGCCAGCAGTCAGGGGCCCTCCTACAATGAGCAGTTCTTC
CASSQGPSYNEQFF
>TRBJ2-5|many|.|TRBV5-1
TGCGCCAGCAGCCCTGGCCCTCCGGTAGAGACCCAGTACTTC
CASSPGPPVETQYF
>TRBJ2-5|.|TRBD1|TRBV7-2
TGTGCCAGCAGCTCAGACAGGGGGACAGAGACCCAGTACTTC
CASSSDRGTETQYF
>TRBJ1-2|few|.|TRBV5-1
TGCGCCAGCGGCCCGGATAACTATGGCTACACCTTC
CASGPDNYGYTF
>TRBJ1-6|few|.|TRBV4-3
TGCGCCAGCAGCCAAGACGTTGTAAGCTCCTATAATTCACCCCTCCACTTT
CASSQDVVSSYNSPLHF
>TRBJ1-1|.|TRBD1|TRBV7-2
TGTGCCAGCAGCTTAGGGGGGGGACAGACTGAAGCTTTCTTT
CASSLGGGQTEAFF
>TRBJ1-1|.|.|TRBV11-1
TGTGCCAGCAGCCCAAATCGACGGAGGAACACTGAAGCTTTCTTT
CASSPNRRRNTEAFF
>TRBJ1-2|many|.|TRBV20-1
TGCAGTGCTAGGCCCATGCTGGGCGCGGGCTATGGCTACACCTTC
CSARPMLGAGYGYTF
>TRBJ2-1|few|TRBD2|TRBV29-1
TGCAGCGTTGTTCTTTCGCGGGGGGGGAATGAGCAGTTCTTC
CSVVLSRGGNEQFF
>TRBJ2-5|few|TRBD1|TRBV5-6
TGTGCCAGCAGCTCGTGGACAGGGGGAGAGACCCAGTACTTC
CASSSWTGGETQYF
>TRBJ2-7|few|TRBD1|TRBV11-2
TGTGCCAGCAGCCTCTCCCGACAGGGAACTGAGCAGTACTTC
CASSLSRQGTEQYF
>TRBJ2-5|.|.|TRBV7-9
TGTGCCAGCAGCTTTCAAGGGGTTGGGGAGACCCAGTACTTC
CASSFQGVGETQYF
>TRBJ1-4|.|.|TRBV20-1
TGCAGTGCTTGGCACGCAACTAATGAAAAACTGTTTTTT
CSAWHATNEKLFF
>TRBJ2-5|.|.|TRBV27
TGTGCCAGCAGTCCATTAATCAGGCCGGAGACCCAGTACTTC
CASSPLIRPETQYF
>TRBJ2-3|.|TRBD1|TRBV4-1
TGCGCCAGCAGCCAAGAACAGGGGGCTTGGACAGATACGCAGTATTTT
CASSQEQGAWTDTQYF
>TRBJ2-1|.|.|TRBV25-1
TGTGCCAGCAGTGGATCAGCTACCTCCTACAATGAGCAGTTCTTC
CASSGSATSYNEQFF
>TRBJ2-7|few|.|TRBV10-3
TGTGCCACCGGCGGGACGGCCCTCGAGCAGTACTTC
CATGGTALEQYF
>TRBJ2-7|.|TRBD2|TRBV10-3
TGTGCCATCAGTGAGTCCAAGAGCGGGGGGCGAGGCGAGCAGTACTTC
CAISESKSGGRGEQYF
>TRBJ2-2|.|.|TRBV10-2
TGCGCCAGCAGTGAGGAAGGATTCGGGGAGCTGTTTTTT
CASSEEGFGELFF
>TRBJ2-2|few|.|TRBV14
TGTGCCAGCAGGTTTGCGAACACCGGGGAGCTGTTTTTT
CASRFANTGELFF
>TRBJ2-7|.|.|TRBV7-9
TGTGCCAGCAGCTTAGCGCTAGCCGAGCAGTACTTC
CASSLALAEQYF
>TRBJ2-2|.|TRBD2|TRBV29-1
TGCAGCGTTGGGGCTAGCGGGAGCGCCGGGGAGCTGTTTTTT
CSVGASGSAGELFF
>TRBJ1-3|.|TRBD1|TRBV7-6
TGTGCCAGCAGCCCACACAGGGGGCGGTCGGAGTCTGGAAACACCATATATTTT
CASSPHRGRSESGNTIYF